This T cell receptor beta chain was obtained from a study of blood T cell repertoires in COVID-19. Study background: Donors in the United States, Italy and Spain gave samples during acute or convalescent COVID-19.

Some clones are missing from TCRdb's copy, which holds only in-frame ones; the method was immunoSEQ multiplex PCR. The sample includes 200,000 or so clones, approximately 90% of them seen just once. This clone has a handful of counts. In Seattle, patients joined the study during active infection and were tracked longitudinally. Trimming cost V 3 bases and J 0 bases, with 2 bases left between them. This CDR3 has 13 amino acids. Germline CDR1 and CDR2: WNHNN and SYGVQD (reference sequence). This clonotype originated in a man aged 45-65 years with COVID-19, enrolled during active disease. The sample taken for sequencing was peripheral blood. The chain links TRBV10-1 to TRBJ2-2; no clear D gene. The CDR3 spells CASSDANTGELFF. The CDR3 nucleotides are TGCGCCAGCAGTGACGCGAACACCGGGGAGCTGTTTTTT.